A selection of T cell receptor beta chains follows, all from one sample in a study of shared clonotypes between healthy human individuals. Profiled with immunoSEQ multiplex PCR; TCRdb holds only in-frame clones, not every one. The table lists roughly 890,000 clones, over 90% of them singletons, with around 24% in the top ten. Sequencing input: naive CD8+ T cells sorted from blood. These receptors came from a man aged 25 to 40 in good health. CDR3s include the opening cysteine and the closing phenylalanine or tryptophan. The D gene is left open where the match is weak. Clone sizes are given selectively: once, few, many, or a class where the clone is expanded.

CDR3nt: TGTGCCAGCAGCGGCAGGTGGGGTAGACGTCAGCCCCAGCATTTT; CDR3aa: CASSGRWGRRQPQHF; d_gene: NA; abundance: NA; j_gene: TRBJ1-5; v_gene: TRBV6-4
CDR3nt: TGTGCCAGCAGCTTAGCGCTAAGCCCCGAAGCTTTCTTT; CDR3aa: CASSLALSPEAFF; d_gene: NA; abundance: NA; j_gene: TRBJ1-1; v_gene: TRBV7-9
CDR3nt: TGTGCCAGCAGCCTTACAGGGGCCCTCACCTACGAGCAGTACTTC; CDR3aa: CASSLTGALTYEQYF; d_gene: TRBD1; abundance: NA; j_gene: TRBJ2-7; v_gene: TRBV14
CDR3nt: TGTGCCAGCAGTTTCGCCGAGACCCAGTACTTC; CDR3aa: CASSFAETQYF; d_gene: NA; abundance: NA; j_gene: TRBJ2-5; v_gene: TRBV28
CDR3nt: TGTGCCAGCAGTTTCTTAGCGGGACCTGGTGAGCAGTTCTTC; CDR3aa: CASSFLAGPGEQFF; d_gene: TRBD2; abundance: NA; j_gene: TRBJ2-1; v_gene: TRBV27
CDR3nt: TGTGCCAGCAGTTTATTGGGGGGGGGTGATGAGCAGTACTTC; CDR3aa: CASSLLGGGDEQYF; d_gene: TRBD2; abundance: NA; j_gene: TRBJ2-7; v_gene: TRBV27
CDR3nt: TGTGCCAGCAGTGAAGGAGAATTGAGACTAGCCTCCTACAATGAGCAGTTCTTC; CDR3aa: CASSEGELRLASYNEQFF; d_gene: TRBD2; abundance: NA; j_gene: TRBJ2-1; v_gene: TRBV2
CDR3nt: TGTGCCAGCAGTTCACCACAGGCATCCGGAAACACCATATATTTT; CDR3aa: CASSSPQASGNTIYF; d_gene: NA; abundance: NA; j_gene: TRBJ1-3; v_gene: TRBV6-5
CDR3nt: TGCGCCAGCAGCCAAAAATGGACGGATAATGAAAAACTGTTTTTT; CDR3aa: CASSQKWTDNEKLFF; d_gene: NA; abundance: NA; j_gene: TRBJ1-4; v_gene: TRBV4-3
CDR3nt: TGTGCCAGCAGCCCATACAGGGGAACGGGGAATGAGCAGTTCTTC; CDR3aa: CASSPYRGTGNEQFF; d_gene: TRBD1; abundance: once; j_gene: TRBJ2-1; v_gene: TRBV7-9
CDR3nt: TGTGCCATCAGGGGGACAGGACCCTACGAGCAGTACTTC; CDR3aa: CAIRGTGPYEQYF; d_gene: TRBD1; abundance: NA; j_gene: TRBJ2-7; v_gene: TRBV10-3
CDR3nt: TGTGCCTGGAGTATGACTATGTCGGGAGAGCAGTTCTTC; CDR3aa: CAWSMTMSGEQFF; d_gene: NA; abundance: NA; j_gene: TRBJ2-1; v_gene: TRBV30
CDR3nt: TGTGCCAGCAGTGAGTTCGGTTCCCAAGAGACCCAGTACTTC; CDR3aa: CASSEFGSQETQYF; d_gene: NA; abundance: once; j_gene: TRBJ2-5; v_gene: TRBV6-1
CDR3nt: TGTGCCAGCGCCGGGACAGGGGGCTATCAGCCCCAGCATTTT; CDR3aa: CASAGTGGYQPQHF; d_gene: TRBD1; abundance: NA; j_gene: TRBJ1-5; v_gene: TRBV6-1